This T cell receptor beta chain stems from a study of cytomegalovirus exposure and HLA in healthy donors. Primers included in the PCR were 60 Vbeta and 13 Jbeta primers. Here immunoSEQ multiplex PCR was the method, and the copy in TCRdb shows in-frame clones only, minus some. This sample has about 140,000 clones, with around 77% found just once. The clonotype comes from a man aged 30-40 years in good health and CMV-seronegative. Sample: PBMCs.

The CDR3 protein is CASSDSHGTGLFEQYF. In nucleotides, the CDR3 is TGTGCCAGCAGTGACTCCCACGGGACAGGGCTGTTCGAGCAGTACTTC. This sequence joins TRBV25-1 and TRBJ2-7; 9 nucleotides align to TRBD1. This CDR3 contains 16 residues. Trimming at V came to 3 bases and at J to 6 bases, leaving 12 bases not matched to a gene. CDR1 is MGHDK and CDR2 is SYGVNS in the germline V gene.